This TCR beta chain was identified in a study of identical twins. TCRdb ran MiXCR on the 5' RACE reads and lists one entry per CDR3 protein. This table has approximately 700,000 distinct CDR3 sequences, 15% to 20% appearing once. The germline V gene encodes CDR1 LGHNT and CDR2 FRNRAP. The V end was cut by 7 bases, the J end by 4 bases, with 10 bases between. The CDR3 is 12 amino acids. In addition, the sample was reused for a study of T cells expressing NK-cell markers. From that paper: TCR beta repertoires came from sorted CD3+CD56+NKG2C+, CD3+CD56+NKG2C- and CD3+CD56-NKG2C+ T cells. In a handful of donors, dominant NKG2C+ clonotypes were roughly 1.0-7.5% of CD8+ T cells.

This TCR came from a woman under 30 in good health. Specimen: PBMCs. V is TRBV12-5 and J is TRBJ1-2, with D maybe TRBD1 (5 bases). The CDR3 loop reads CASVQDTYGYTF. CDR3 coding DNA: TGTGCTAGTGTTCAGGACACCTATGGCTACACCTTC.